What follows describes a single TCR beta chain. This clonotype is classified as medium-sized (0.01 to 0.1%). Its target antigen remains unknown. Qualities for individual bases were not recorded, and no much larger clone is one base off. These data originate in a study of T cells in Graves' hyperthyroidism and ophthalmopathy (dated by TCRdb to between 2019 and 2020). A note on the overall study: Peripheral blood samples were taken at initial diagnosis, before any treatment was given. The approximately 95 discovery patients were divided at random into training and test sets in a 7:3 ratio. The paper reports TCR Vbeta CDR3 sequencing of approximately 140 peripheral blood samples: fewer than 50 ophthalmopathy, 75 to 80 hyperthyroidism and around 17 progressor patients. Prospective prediction of ophthalmopathy was tested in an independent validation cohort consisting of fewer than 20 hyperthyroidism patients and around 16 patients who later progressed to ophthalmopathy. To identify distinguishing TCR V-J signatures, a discovery cohort of 90 to 100 patients was used, comprising fewer than 45 with Graves' ophthalmopathy and some 60 with stable Graves' hyperthyroidism. After blood sampling, hyperthyroidism patients were treated with methimazole at a starting dose of 30 mg daily, and ophthalmopathy patients were treated with high-dose intravenous methylprednisolone. Thyroid tissue and blood T-cell repertoires from six Graves' hyperthyroidism patients were also compared in the study. Overall results and qualifications from the work: Most expanded thyroid clonotypes (frequency above 0.001) were also found in blood, which suggests that blood repertoires may mirror thyroid immune responses. In cross-validation, a model built on a 13 V-J signature told ophthalmopathy apart from stable hyperthyroidism with under 90% sensitivity and about 81% specificity, and in testing the same model reached 80%/75%. Sample size was not statistically predetermined, and investigators were not blinded to group allocation. In validation, progression to ophthalmopathy was predicted by the model with almost 71% sensitivity and 72.22% specificity, a median of 6.5 months before onset.

Ophthalmopathy patients had moderately to severely active disease, with a Clinical Activity Score of 3 or more, a NOSPECS grade of 4 or more, and a disease duration of less than 3 months. Exclusion was applied to patients with uncontrolled infections, other autoimmune diseases, pregnancy or lactation. Diagnoses were established on the basis of clinical symptoms, serum thyroxine and TRAb, thyroid ultrasound, and orbital computed tomography. PBMCs were isolated from 7.5 to 10 ml of fresh peripheral blood by Ficoll-Paque density gradient centrifugation. Total RNA was extracted using Trizol reagent, and RNA quality was assessed on an Agilent 2100 Bioanalyzer. Amplification of TCR beta CDR3 regions was carried out from RNA transcripts. A first-round RT-PCR of the TCR CDR3 used the HTBI primer set with the Qiagen OneStep RT-PCR kit. Libraries were constructed in a second round of multiplex PCR, after which size selection and purification were carried out. The libraries were sequenced on an Illumina HiSeq2000 using paired-end 100 bp reads. Per the original workflow: Raw data were processed with SOAPnuke, discarding reads with adapters, uncalled bases, mean Phred below 15, or no exact constant-primer or identifier match. High-quality paired reads were merged with COPE v1.2.5, and unique nucleotide sequences were defined as clonotypes. MiTCR v1.1 was used to align clonotypes to the IMGT TRBV, TRBD and TRBJ reference segments. Only V-J combinations with frequency above 0.0001, covering approximately 99% of repertoires, were analysed. The TCS score was defined as the ratio of F50 (clonal expansion) to E x V (chaos), calculated using BLOSUM62-based TCRdist between CDR3 peptides within each V-J. Welch's t-statistics and random forest reduced just over 500 V-J features to roughly 13, which were used in a naive Bayes classifier (R e1071). The Morisita-Horn index was used to measure how similar the thyroid and blood repertoires were. The public reads were run again by TCRdb, first through fastp at Q25 and then through MiXCR, and only productive beta chains were kept. Entries are consolidated by CDR3 protein sequence, retaining the most common genes and DNA. TCRdb's processing, not the authors' own work, is the source of the V and J calls. Here the sample has around 35,000 distinct CDR3 sequences; roughly half occur a single time. Roughly a sixth of the sample rests with the top ten.

The sample taken for sequencing was blood. The receptor's source is a man aged 40-50 years with Graves' ophthalmopathy.

The DNA sequence reads TGTGCCAGCAGCTTCACAGCCAACACTGAAGCTTTCTTT. Translation gives CASSFTANTEAFF. This receptor chain uses TRBV13 and TRBJ1-1; no D gene call is confident. CDR1 and CDR2 were assigned from the germline V gene (reference sequence) as PRHDT and FYEKMQ. From the cysteine through the phenylalanine, the CDR3 covers 13 amino acids. Only the CDR3 portion is preserved as DNA: 39 bases, with reading frame beginning at the first base. Trimming takes 3 bases from V and 2 bases from J, and the germline ends sit 7 bases apart.